The rows below give T cell receptor beta chains drawn from one sample of a study of T cells after yellow fever vaccination. One entry per CDR3 protein results from TCRdb running MiXCR on the 5' RACE reads. The sample records approximately 130,000 distinct CDR3 sequences, 13% to 15% being singletons. The sequencing here drew on CD8+ T cells sorted from PBMCs, taken 5 days after the yellow fever booster vaccination. These TCRs come from a man between 18 and 29 years old who received the YFV17D yellow fever vaccine. CDR3s include the opening cysteine and the closing phenylalanine or tryptophan. D genes are given only for firm matches. Clone size, where shown, is once, few, many, or a class for clones that have expanded.

TGTGCCAGCAGCATTTGGTCGGGGGGAACCTACGAGCAGTACTTC,CASSIWSGGTYEQYF,TRBJ2-7,15,TRBD2,few,TRBV5-4
TGTGCCAGCAGTGTAAAGAACACAGATACGCAGTATTTT,CASSVKNTDTQYF,TRBJ2-3,13,-,-,TRBV2
TGTGCCAGCAGTAGGGGACAGGGGTTCGAGCAGTACTTC,CASSRGQGFEQYF,TRBJ2-7,13,TRBD1,-,TRBV27
TGCGCCAGCAGTTGGGGGACAGGGGTATACGAGCAGTACTTC,CASSWGTGVYEQYF,TRBJ2-7,14,TRBD1,-,TRBV10-2
TGCGCCAGCAGTCCTCTAGCCGTGACAGATACGCAGTATTTT,CASSPLAVTDTQYF,TRBJ2-3,14,-,few,TRBV4-1
TGCAGCGTTGAAGGGGTTGGACACCCTCCATGGGAGACCCAGTACTTC,CSVEGVGHPPWETQYF,TRBJ2-5,16,-,-,TRBV29-1
TGTGCCAGCAGCCACCGGACAGGAGAATACACTGAAGCTTTCTTT,CASSHRTGEYTEAFF,TRBJ1-1,15,TRBD1,-,TRBV7-2
TGTGCCAGCAAACTCCCTGGGGATGTAGATGAGCAGTTCTTC,CASKLPGDVDEQFF,TRBJ2-1,14,-,-,TRBV12-3/TRBV12-4
TGTGCCAGCAGCCAAGAGGGAGCTAGCTCCTACGAGCAGTACTTC,CASSQEGASSYEQYF,TRBJ2-7,15,-,-,TRBV4-2
TGTGCCAGCGAGGGGAATAACTATGGCTACACCTTC,CASEGNNYGYTF,TRBJ1-2,12,-,many,TRBV2
TGTGCCAGCAGCGCCGAGTTGGGGCGGGCGTCACCCCTCCACTTT,CASSAELGRASPLHF,TRBJ1-6,15,-,-,TRBV11-2
TGTGCCAGCAGTTACTCCCCTCGGGACAGGTCAAACTATGGCTACACCTTC,CASSYSPRDRSNYGYTF,TRBJ1-2,17,TRBD1,-,TRBV6-5
TGCGCCAGCAGCTTGTCGGGAGATGCTAACTATGGCTACACCTTC,CASSLSGDANYGYTF,TRBJ1-2,15,-,-,TRBV5-1
TGTGCCAGCAGTTTATCGAGGGGGGGCACTGAAGCTTTCTTT,CASSLSRGGTEAFF,TRBJ1-1,14,-,few,TRBV27
TGTGCCAGCAGCTCGGCGGCTGATGGCACAGATACGCAGTATTTT,CASSSAADGTDTQYF,TRBJ2-3,15,-,-,TRBV11-2
TGTGCCAGTAGTATAGCACCGGGAAACACCATATATTTT,CASSIAPGNTIYF,TRBJ1-3,13,-,few,TRBV19
TGCAGCGTGCTGACAGGGTCCCCTGAAGCTTTCTTT,CSVLTGSPEAFF,TRBJ1-1,12,TRBD1,-,TRBV29-1
TGTGCCAGCAGCCATCGGACTAGCGGGGAAGGTGAGCAGTTCTTC,CASSHRTSGEGEQFF,TRBJ2-1,15,TRBD2,-,TRBV7-8
TGCGCCAGCAGTCCGGACGCAACCTACGAGCAGTACTTC,CASSPDATYEQYF,TRBJ2-7,13,-,few,TRBV4-3
TGCAGTGCTAGCGCATTAGACGCCGGGGCCAATGAGCAGTTCTTC,CSASALDAGANEQFF,TRBJ2-1,15,-,-,TRBV20-1
TGTGCCAGCAGTTACGTGGAGAACACTGAAGCTTTCTTT,CASSYVENTEAFF,TRBJ1-1,13,-,-,TRBV6-2/TRBV6-3
TGCGCCAGCAGCCCCGGGACTCGTGGGGCAGATACGCAGTATTTT,CASSPGTRGADTQYF,TRBJ2-3,15,-,-,TRBV4-3
TGTGCCAGCAGCTTAGGGCTAGCGGGGGCCGCCACCGGGGAGCTGTTTTTT,CASSLGLAGAATGELFF,TRBJ2-2,17,TRBD2,few,TRBV7-9
TGTGCCAGCAGTCCAATCAGTTCTGGGGCCAACGTCCTGACTTTC,CASSPISSGANVLTF,TRBJ2-6,15,-,few,TRBV12-3/TRBV12-4
TGTGCTAGTGGTTTGATGCGGGGGTTGGAGGCAGATACGCAGTATTTT,CASGLMRGLEADTQYF,TRBJ2-3,16,TRBD2,few,TRBV12-5